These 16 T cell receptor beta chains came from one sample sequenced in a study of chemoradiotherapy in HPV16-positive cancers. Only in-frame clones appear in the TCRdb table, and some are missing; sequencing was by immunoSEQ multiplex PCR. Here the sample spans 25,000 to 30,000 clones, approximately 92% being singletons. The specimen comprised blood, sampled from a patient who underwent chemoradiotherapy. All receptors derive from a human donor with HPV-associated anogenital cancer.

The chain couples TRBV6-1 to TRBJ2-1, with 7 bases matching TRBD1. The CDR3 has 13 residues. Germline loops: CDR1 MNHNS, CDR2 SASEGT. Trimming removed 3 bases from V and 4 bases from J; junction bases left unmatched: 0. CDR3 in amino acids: CASSEGQYNEQFF. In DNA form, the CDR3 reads TGTGCCAGCAGTGAGGGACAGTACAATGAGCAGTTCTTC.

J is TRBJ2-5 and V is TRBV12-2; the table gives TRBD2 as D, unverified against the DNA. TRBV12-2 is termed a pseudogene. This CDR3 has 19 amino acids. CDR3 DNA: TGTGCAAGTCGCTTGGAGGGGACTAGCCAAAGAGGAGAACAAGAGACCCAGTACTTC. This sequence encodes CASRLEGTSQRGEQETQYF.

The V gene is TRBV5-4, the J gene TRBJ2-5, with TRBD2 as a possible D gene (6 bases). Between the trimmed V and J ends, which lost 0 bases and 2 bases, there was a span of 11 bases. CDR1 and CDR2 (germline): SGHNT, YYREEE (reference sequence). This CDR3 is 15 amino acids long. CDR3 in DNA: TGTGCCAGCAGCTTGGTAAGCGGAGGGCAAGAGACCCAGTACTTC. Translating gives CASSLVSGGQETQYF.

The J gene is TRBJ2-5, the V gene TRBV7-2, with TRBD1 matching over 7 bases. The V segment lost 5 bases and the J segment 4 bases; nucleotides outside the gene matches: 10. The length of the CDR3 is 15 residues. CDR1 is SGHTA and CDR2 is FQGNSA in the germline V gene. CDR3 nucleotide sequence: TGTGCCAGCAGCCCAAGACAGGGTAGGGCAGAGACCCAGTACTTC. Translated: CASSPRQGRAETQYF. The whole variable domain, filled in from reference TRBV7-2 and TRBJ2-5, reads GAGVSQSPSNKVTEKGKDVELRCDPISGHTALYWYRQSLGQGLEFLIYFQGNSAPDKSGLPSDRFSAERTGGSVSTLTIQRTQQEDSAVYLCASSPRQGRAETQYFGPGTRLLVL.

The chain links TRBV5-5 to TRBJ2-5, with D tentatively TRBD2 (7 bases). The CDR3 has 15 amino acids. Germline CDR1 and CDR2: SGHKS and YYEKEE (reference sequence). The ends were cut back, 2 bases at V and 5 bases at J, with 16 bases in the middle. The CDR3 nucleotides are TGTGCCAGCAGCTTAGGCGGGGGCCTCAGGGAGACCCAGTACTTC. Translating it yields CASSLGGGLRETQYF.

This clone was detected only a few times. The CDR3 DNA follows: TGCAGTGCGACGGGTGCCCACGAGCAGTACTTC. Protein: CSATGAHEQYF. The chain recombines TRBV20-1 with TRBJ2-7; D is ambiguous. The CDR3 is 11 amino acids. Germline CDR1 reads DFQATT; CDR2 reads SNEGSKA (reference sequence). Trimming pared 6 bases from V and 5 bases from J, leaving 11 bases between.

The CDR3 nucleotides are TGTGCCAGCAGCCCCAGACCGAGACTTGGCCCCGGGTGGACCATATATTTT. Translating it yields CASSPRPRLGPGWTIYF. The rearrangement uses TRBV7-2 and TRBJ1-3; D gene uncertain. The germline CDR1 and CDR2 sequences are SGHTA and FQGNSA. Between the trimmed V and J ends, which lost 5 bases and 10 bases, there was a span of 27 bases. CDR3 length: 17 residues.

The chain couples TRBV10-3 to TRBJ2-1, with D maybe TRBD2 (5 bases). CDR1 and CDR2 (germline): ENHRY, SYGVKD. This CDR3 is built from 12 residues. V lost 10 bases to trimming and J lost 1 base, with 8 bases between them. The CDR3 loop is CATRGSYNEQFF. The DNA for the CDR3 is TGTGCCACCCGAGGGTCCTACAATGAGCAGTTCTTC.

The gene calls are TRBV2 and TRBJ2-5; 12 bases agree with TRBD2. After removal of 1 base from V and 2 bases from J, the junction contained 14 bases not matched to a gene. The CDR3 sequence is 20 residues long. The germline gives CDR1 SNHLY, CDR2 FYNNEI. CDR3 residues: CASSEEPKASGRASQETQYF. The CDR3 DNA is TGTGCCAGCAGTGAAGAGCCTAAGGCTAGCGGGAGGGCCAGTCAAGAGACCCAGTACTTC.

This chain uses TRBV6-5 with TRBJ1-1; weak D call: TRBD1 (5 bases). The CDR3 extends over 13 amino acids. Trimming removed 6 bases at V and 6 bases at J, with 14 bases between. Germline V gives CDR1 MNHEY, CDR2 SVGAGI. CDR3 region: CASSLARVAEAFF. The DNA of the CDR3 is TGTGCCAGCAGCCTCGCCAGGGTAGCTGAAGCTTTCTTT.

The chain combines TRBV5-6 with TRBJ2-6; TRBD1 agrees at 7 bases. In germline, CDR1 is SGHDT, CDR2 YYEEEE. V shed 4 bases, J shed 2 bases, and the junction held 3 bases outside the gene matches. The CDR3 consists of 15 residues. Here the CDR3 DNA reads TGTGCCAGCAGCCCCGGGACAGCTGGGGCCAACGTCCTGACTTTC. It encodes CASSPGTAGANVLTF. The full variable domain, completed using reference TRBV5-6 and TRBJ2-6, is DAGVTQSPTHLIKTRGQQVTLRCSPKSGHDTVSWYQQALGQGPQFIFQYYEEEERQRGNFPDRFSGHQFPNYSSELNVNALLLGDSALYLCASSPGTAGANVLTFGAGSRLTVL.

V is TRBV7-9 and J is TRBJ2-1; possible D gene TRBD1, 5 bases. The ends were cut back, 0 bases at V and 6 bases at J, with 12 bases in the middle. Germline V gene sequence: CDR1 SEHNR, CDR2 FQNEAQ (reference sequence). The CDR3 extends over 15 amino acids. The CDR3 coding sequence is TGTGCCAGCAGCTTAGCGCAGGGTGGCGGCAATGAGCAGTTCTTC. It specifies CASSLAQGGGNEQFF.

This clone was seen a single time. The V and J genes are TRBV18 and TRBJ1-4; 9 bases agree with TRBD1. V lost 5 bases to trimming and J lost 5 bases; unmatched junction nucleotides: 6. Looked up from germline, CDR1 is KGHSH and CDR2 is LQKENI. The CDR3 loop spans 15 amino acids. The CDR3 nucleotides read TGTGCCAGCTCAACACAGGGGGCTCCCAATGAAAAACTGTTTTTT. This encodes CASSTQGAPNEKLFF.

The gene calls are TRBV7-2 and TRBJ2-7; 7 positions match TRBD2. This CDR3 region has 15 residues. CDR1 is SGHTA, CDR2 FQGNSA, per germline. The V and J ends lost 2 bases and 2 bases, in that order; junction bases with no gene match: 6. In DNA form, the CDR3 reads TGTGCCAGCAGCTTACTAACTAGCGTACCCTACGAGCAGTACTTC. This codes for CASSLLTSVPYEQYF.

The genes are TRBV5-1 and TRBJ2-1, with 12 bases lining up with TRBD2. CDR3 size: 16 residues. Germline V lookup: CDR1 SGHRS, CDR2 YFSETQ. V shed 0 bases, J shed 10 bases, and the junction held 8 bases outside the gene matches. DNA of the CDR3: TGCGCCAGCAGCTTGGATCTAGCGGGAGGGCCAGGGGAGCAGTTCTTC. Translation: CASSLDLAGGPGEQFF.

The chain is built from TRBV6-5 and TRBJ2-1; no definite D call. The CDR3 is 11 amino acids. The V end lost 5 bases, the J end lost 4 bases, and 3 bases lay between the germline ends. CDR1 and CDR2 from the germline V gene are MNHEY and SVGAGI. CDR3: CASSLYNEQFF. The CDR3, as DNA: TGTGCCAGCAGTCTTTACAATGAGCAGTTCTTC.